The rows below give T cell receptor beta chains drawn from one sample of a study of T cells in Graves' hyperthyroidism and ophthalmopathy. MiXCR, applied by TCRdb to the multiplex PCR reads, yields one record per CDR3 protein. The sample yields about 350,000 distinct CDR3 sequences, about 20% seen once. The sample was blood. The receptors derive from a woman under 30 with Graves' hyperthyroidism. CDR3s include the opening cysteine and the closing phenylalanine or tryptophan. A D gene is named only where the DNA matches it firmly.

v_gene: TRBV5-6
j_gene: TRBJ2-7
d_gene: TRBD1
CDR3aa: CASSLDRGPSEQYF

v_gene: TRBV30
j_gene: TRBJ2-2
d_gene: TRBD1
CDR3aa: CAWSPGTGDTGELFF

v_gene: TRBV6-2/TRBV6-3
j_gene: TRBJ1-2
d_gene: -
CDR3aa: CASRKRDTGRGGYTF

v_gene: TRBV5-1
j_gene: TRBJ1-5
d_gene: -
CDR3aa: CASSTGAPNQPQHF

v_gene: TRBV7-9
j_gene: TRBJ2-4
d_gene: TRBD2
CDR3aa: CASSHREGFGNIQYF

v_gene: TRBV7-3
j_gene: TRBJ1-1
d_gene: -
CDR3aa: CASSEFLGAGLNTEAFF

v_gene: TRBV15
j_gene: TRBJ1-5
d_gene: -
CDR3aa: CATSRDQHDQPQHF

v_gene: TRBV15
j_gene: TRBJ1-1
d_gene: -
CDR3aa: CATSIKTSEEAFF

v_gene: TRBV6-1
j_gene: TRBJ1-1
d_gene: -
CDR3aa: CASSMGGISTEAFF

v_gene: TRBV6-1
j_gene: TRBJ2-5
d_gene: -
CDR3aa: CASSRPLEETQYF

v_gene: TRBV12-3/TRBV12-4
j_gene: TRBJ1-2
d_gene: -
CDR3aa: CASSLLRGMGGYTF

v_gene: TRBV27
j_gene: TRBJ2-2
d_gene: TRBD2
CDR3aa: CASSLTSFTGELFF

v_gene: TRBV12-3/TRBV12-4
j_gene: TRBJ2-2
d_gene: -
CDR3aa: CAGGGAGELFF

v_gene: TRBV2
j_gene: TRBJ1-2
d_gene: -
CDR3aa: CASRRWDYGYTF

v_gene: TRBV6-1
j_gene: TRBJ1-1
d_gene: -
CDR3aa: CASTYRGGMMNTDAFF

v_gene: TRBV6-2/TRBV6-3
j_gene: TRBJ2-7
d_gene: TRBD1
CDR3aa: CASSYWPSGTGSDEQYF

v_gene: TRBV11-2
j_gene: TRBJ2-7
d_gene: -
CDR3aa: CASSPLQGSYEQYF

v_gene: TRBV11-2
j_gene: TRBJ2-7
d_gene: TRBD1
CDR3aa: CASSLMGGGTGIYEQYF